A single sample is the source of the 6 T cell receptor beta chains below, sequenced in a study of cytomegalovirus exposure and HLA in healthy donors. Both 60 Vbeta primers and 13 Jbeta primers went into the PCR. Libraries were prepared by immunoSEQ multiplex PCR; TCRdb keeps only in-frame clonotypes and omits some of them. The sample includes approximately 180,000 clones. The sample was PBMCs. These receptors were collected from a man aged 25 to 45 in good health and CMV-seronegative.

CDR3 loop: CASSLRLAGERETQYF. The CDR3 DNA sequence: TGTGCCAGCAGTTTGCGACTAGCGGGAGAAAGAGAGACCCAGTACTTC. This rearrangement joins TRBV27 to TRBJ2-5, with 12 nucleotides matching TRBD2. This CDR3 is 16 amino acids long. V lost 3 bases, J lost 4 bases, and 6 bases stayed unmatched. Germline CDR1 and CDR2: MNHEY and SMNVEV (reference sequence).

This chain joins TRBV18 and TRBJ2-7; D is undetermined. The length of the CDR3 is 13 residues. Germline CDR1 KGHSH, CDR2 LQKENI. Trimming stripped 5 bases from V and 4 bases from J, with 12 bases between. The CDR3 is CASSDAVGYEQYF. The CDR3 DNA follows: TGTGCCAGCTCAGATGCGGTTGGGTACGAGCAGTACTTC.

The chain employs TRBV19 and TRBJ2-2; 7 bases line up with TRBD2. Germline V gene lookup returns CDR1 LNHDA and CDR2 SQIVND (reference sequence). V was pared by 3 bases and J by 4 bases, with 5 bases of the junction left unmatched. The CDR3 extends over 15 amino acids. CDR3 amino acids: CASSIGGGITGELFF. The CDR3 DNA is TGTGCCAGTAGTATTGGGGGGGGTATCACCGGGGAGCTGTTTTTT.

This chain uses TRBV11-2 with TRBJ2-7, with TRBD1 matching 7 bases. The CDR3 consists of 16 residues. V dropped 3 bases and J dropped 4; count of bases not matched to a gene: 12. The germline CDR1 and CDR2 sequences are SGHAT and FQNNGV. The CDR3 loop is CASSFATGTSLYEQYF. DNA for the CDR3: TGTGCCAGCAGCTTTGCGACAGGGACCTCTCTGTACGAGCAGTACTTC.

The rearrangement joins TRBV29-1 to TRBJ2-5; D is uncertain. V was pared by 5 bases and J by 5 bases, with 9 bases between. The CDR3 contains 11 residues. From germline, CDR1 is SQVTM and CDR2 ANQGSEA. The CDR3 DNA reads TGCAGCGTTCAGGTTTGGGAGACCCAGTACTTC. Its translation: CSVQVWETQYF.

The gene calls are TRBV10-3 and TRBJ2-1; TRBD1 aligns across 9 bases. The V gene's germline CDR1 is ENHRY and CDR2 SYGVKD. The CDR3 sequence is 14 residues long. V shed 7 bases and J 7 bases; nucleotides not matched to a gene: 8. The CDR3 sequence is CAITRTGEQNEQFF. The CDR3 DNA is TGTGCCATCACCAGGACAGGGGAGCAGAATGAGCAGTTCTTC.